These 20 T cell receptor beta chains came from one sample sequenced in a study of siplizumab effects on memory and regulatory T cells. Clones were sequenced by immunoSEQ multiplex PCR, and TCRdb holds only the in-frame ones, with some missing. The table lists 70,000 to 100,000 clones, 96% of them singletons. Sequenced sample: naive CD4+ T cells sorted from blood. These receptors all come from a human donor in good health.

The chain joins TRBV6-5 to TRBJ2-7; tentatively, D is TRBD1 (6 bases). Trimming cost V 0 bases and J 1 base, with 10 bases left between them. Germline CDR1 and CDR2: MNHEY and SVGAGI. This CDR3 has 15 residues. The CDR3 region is CASSYSHTGSYEQYF. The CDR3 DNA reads TGTGCCAGCAGTTACTCACATACAGGGTCCTACGAGCAGTACTTC.

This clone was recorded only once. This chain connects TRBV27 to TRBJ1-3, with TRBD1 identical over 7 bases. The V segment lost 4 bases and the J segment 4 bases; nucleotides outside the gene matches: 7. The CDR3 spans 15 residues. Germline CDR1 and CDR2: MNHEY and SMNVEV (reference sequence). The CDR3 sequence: CASSSYRGPGNTIYF. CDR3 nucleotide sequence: TGTGCCAGCAGTTCATACAGGGGTCCCGGAAACACCATATATTTT.

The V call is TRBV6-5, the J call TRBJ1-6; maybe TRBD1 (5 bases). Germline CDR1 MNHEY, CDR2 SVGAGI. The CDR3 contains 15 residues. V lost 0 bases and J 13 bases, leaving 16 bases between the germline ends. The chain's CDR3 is CASSYSERAGGPLHF. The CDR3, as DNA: TGTGCCAGCAGTTACTCGGAAAGGGCCGGGGGGCCCCTCCACTTT.

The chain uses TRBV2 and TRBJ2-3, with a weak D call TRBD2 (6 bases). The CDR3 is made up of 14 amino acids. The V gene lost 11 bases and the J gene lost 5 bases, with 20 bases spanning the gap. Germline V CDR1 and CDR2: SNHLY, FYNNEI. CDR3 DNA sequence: TGTGCCGCTCGCCGGGGGAGCCCCGGAGATACGCAGTATTTT. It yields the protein CAARRGSPGDTQYF.

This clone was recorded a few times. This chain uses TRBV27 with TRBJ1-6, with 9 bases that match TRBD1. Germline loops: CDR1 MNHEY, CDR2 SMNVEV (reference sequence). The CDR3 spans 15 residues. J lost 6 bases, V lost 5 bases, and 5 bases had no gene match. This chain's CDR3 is CASSPRTGANSPLHF. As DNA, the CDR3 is TGTGCCAGCAGTCCCCGGACAGGGGCTAATTCACCCCTCCACTTT.

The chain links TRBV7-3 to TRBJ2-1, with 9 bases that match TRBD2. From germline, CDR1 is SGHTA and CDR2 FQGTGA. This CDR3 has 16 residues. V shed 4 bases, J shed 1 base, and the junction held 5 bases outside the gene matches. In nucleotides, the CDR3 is TGTGCCAGCAGCTCTTCTCTAGCGGGGTCCTACAATGAGCAGTTCTTC. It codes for CASSSSLAGSYNEQFF.

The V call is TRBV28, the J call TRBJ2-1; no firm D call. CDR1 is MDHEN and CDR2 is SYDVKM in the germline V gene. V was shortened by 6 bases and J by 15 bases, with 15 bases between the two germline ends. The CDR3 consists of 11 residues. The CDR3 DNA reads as TGTGCCAGCAGCCCTGGGTCTCTTGGGTTCTTC. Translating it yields CASSPGSLGFF.

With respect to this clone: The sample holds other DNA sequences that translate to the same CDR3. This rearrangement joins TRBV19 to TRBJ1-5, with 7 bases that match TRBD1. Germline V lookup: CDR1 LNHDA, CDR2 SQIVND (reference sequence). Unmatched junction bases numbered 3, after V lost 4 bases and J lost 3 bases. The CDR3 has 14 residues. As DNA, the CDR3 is TGTGCCAGTAGTACGACAGGGTCCAATCAGCCCCAGCATTTT. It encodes CASSTTGSNQPQHF.

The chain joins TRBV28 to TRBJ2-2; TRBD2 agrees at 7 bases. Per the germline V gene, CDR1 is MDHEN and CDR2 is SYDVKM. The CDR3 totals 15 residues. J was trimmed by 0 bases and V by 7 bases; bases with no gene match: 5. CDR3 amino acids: CASITSASNTGELFF. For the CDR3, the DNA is TGTGCCAGCATAACTAGCGCCTCGAACACCGGGGAGCTGTTTTTT. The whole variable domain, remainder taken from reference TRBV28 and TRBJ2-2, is DVKVTQSSRYLVKRTGEKVFLECVQDMDHENMFWYRQDPGLGLRLIYFSYDVKMKEKGDIPEGYSVSREKKERFSLILESASTNQTSMYLCASITSASNTGELFFGEGSRLTVL.

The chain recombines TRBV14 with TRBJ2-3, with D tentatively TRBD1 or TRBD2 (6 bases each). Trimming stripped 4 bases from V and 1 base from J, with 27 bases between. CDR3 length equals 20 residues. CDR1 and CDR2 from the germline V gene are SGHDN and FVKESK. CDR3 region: CASSPRGGPSTRTGTDTQYF. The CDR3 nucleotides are TGTGCCAGCAGCCCCAGGGGAGGCCCTTCAACCCGCACAGGCACAGATACGCAGTATTTT.

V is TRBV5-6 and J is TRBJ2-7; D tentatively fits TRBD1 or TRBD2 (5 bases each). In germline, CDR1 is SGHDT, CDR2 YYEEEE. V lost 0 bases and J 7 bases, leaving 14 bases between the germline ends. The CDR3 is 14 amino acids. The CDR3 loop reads CASSLVLSGGEQYF. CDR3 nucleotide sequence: TGTGCCAGCAGCTTGGTTCTCAGTGGGGGAGAGCAGTACTTC.

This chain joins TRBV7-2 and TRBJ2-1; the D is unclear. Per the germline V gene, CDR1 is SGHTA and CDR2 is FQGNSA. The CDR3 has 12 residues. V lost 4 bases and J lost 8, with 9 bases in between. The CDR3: CASSSRRYEQFF. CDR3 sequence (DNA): TGTGCCAGCAGCTCCAGGCGGTATGAGCAGTTCTTC.

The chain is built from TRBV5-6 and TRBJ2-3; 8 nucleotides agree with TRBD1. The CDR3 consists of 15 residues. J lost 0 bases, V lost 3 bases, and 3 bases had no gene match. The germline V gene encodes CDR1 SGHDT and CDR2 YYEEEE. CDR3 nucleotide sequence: TGTGCCAGCAGCTCCAACAGGGGGAGCACAGATACGCAGTATTTT. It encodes CASSSNRGSTDTQYF.

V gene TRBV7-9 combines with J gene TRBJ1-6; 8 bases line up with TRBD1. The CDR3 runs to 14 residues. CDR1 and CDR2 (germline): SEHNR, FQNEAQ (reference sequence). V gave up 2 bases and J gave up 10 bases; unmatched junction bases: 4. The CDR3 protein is CASSLQGAGSPLHF. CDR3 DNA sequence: TGTGCCAGCAGCTTACAGGGGGCAGGCTCACCCCTCCACTTT.

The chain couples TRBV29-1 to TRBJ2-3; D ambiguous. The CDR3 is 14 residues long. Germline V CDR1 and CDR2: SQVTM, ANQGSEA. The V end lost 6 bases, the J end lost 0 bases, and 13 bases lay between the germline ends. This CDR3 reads CSVLRATSTDTQYF. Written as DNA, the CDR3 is TGCAGCGTACTGCGAGCAACTAGCACAGATACGCAGTATTTT.

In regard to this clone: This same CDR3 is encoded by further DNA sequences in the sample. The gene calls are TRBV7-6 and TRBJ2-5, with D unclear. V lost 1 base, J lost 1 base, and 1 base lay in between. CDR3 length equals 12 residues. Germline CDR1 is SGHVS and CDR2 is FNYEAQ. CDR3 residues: CASSLGQETQYF. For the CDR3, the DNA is TGTGCCAGCAGCTTAGGCCAAGAGACCCAGTACTTC.

The DNA of the CDR3 is TGTGCCAGCTCAACCACATGGGAAGGAGGACAGGGCGGGGCACCCCTCCACTTT. It specifies CASSTTWEGGQGGAPLHF. The chain couples TRBV18 to TRBJ1-6; 8 nucleotides align to TRBD1. Trimming took 5 bases from V and 11 from J; bases not matched to a gene: 20. There are 18 residues in the CDR3. Germline CDR1 reads KGHSH; CDR2 reads LQKENI.

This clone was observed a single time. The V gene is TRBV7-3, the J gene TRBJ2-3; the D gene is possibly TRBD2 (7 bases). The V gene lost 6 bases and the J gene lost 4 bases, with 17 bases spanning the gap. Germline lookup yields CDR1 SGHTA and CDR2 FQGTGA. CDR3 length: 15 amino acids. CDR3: CASSFKGGAADTQYF. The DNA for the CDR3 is TGTGCCAGCAGTTTTAAGGGGGGGGCGGCAGATACGCAGTATTTT.

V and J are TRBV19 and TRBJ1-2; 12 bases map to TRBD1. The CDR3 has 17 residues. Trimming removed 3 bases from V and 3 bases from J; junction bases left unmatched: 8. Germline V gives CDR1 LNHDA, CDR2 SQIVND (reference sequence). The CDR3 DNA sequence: TGTGCCAGTAGTATCAGGGGGACAGGGGGCGCAGACTATGGCTACACCTTC. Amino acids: CASSIRGTGGADYGYTF.

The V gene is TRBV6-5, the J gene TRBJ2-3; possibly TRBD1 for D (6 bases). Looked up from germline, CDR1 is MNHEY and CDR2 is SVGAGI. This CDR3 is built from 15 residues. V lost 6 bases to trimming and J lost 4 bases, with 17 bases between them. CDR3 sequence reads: CASRLGAGSSDTQYF. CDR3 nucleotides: TGTGCCAGCAGACTGGGGGCAGGGAGTTCAGATACGCAGTATTTT.